This TCR beta chain was recovered during a study of blood T cell repertoires in COVID-19. The data were produced by immunoSEQ multiplex PCR, yet TCRdb's version contains in-frame clones alone and is incomplete. The data show roughly 500,000 clones, with roughly nine tenths seen just once and 0.9% held by the top ten. This clone was recorded only once. The sample was peripheral blood. The sequence was collected from a man aged 18 to 29 with COVID-19, enrolled during active disease.

CDR3 bases: TGTGCCAGCAGCTTAGCGCCGGCAGATACGCAGTATTTT. Its protein is CASSLAPADTQYF. The chain uses TRBV7-9 and TRBJ2-3, with D uncertain. Germline loops: CDR1 SEHNR, CDR2 FQNEAQ (reference sequence). The CDR3 loop spans 13 amino acids. V lost 0 bases and J lost 4, with 5 bases in between.